This T cell receptor (beta chain) was captured by sequencing in a study of beta chain features in type 1 diabetes. This CDR3 is 15 amino acids long. Trimming took 4 bases from V and 2 from J, leaving 9 bases between them. CDR1 is LGHNA and CDR2 is YNFKEQ in the germline V gene. Each of the CD4+ naive, central memory, regulatory and stem cell-like memory populations was sorted via CD45RO/CCR7/CD25/CD127/CD95/CD27. Study-wide results and limits: Moderate but significant shortening of TCRB CDR3s was recorded in all four CD4+ subsets from Type 1 diabetes patients.

A note on this clone: The antigen is unknown.

Every bit of the isolated RNA underwent reverse transcription, so sequencing read expressed TCRB transcripts. The method was immunoSEQ multiplex PCR; TCRdb's version includes in-frame clones alone and lacks a portion of them. The sample contains hundreds of thousands of clones, over 10% of which appear only once. The chain joins TRBV4-2 to TRBJ2-6; D is ambiguous. This clonotype was obtained from a woman aged 18 to 35 in good health. The sample comprised naive CD4+ T cells from blood. Written as DNA, the CDR3 is TGTGCCAGCAGCCCCCCAGGTGCTGGGGCCAACGTCCTGACTTTC. It encodes CASSPPGAGANVLTF.